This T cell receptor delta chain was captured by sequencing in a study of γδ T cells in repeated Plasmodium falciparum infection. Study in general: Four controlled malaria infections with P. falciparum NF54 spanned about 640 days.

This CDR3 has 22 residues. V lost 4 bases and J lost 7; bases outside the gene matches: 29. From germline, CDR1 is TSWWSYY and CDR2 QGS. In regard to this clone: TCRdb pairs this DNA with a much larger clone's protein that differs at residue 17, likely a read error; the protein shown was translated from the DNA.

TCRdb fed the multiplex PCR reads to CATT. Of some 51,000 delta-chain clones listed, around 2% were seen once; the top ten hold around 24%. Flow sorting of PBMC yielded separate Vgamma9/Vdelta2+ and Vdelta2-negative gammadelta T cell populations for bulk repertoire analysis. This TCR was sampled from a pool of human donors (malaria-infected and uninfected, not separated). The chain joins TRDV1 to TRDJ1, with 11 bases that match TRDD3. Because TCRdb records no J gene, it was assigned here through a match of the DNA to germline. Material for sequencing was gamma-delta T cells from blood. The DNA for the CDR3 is TGTGCTCTTGGGGCGACCTTCCTACTCGCGGAATTGGGGGATACGATGGTCGGTAAACTCATCTTT. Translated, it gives CALGATFLLAELGDTMVGKLIF.